The rows below give T cell receptor beta chains drawn from one sample of a study of identifying expanded T cells in peripheral blood. Clones were sequenced by immunoSEQ multiplex PCR, and TCRdb holds only the in-frame ones, with some missing. This sample has 100,000 to 150,000 clones, with 84% found just once. Sequencing was carried out using blood. These receptor sequences come from a person aged 18 to 70 in good health. Both conserved end residues are part of each CDR3. D genes are given only for firm matches. Size is omitted from some rows. Given values are once, few, many or a class for expanded clones.

CDR3aa | CDR3nt | d_gene | v_gene | abundance | j_gene
CASSLSLETQYF | TGTGCCAGCAGCCTATCCCTAGAGACCCAGTACTTC | - | TRBV7-9 | - | TRBJ2-5
CASSLPAHSGYTF | TGCGCCAGCAGCCTACCAGCCCACAGTGGCTACACCTTC | - | TRBV4-1 | - | TRBJ1-2
CAWNSERYYGYTF | TGTGCCTGGAATTCAGAACGGTACTATGGCTACACCTTC | - | TRBV30 | - | TRBJ1-2
CASSTRRGAELDEQYF | TGCGCCAGCAGCACCCGGAGGGGCGCAGAACTAGACGAGCAGTACTTC | - | TRBV4-1 | - | TRBJ2-7
CASSVEGQELNTEAFF | TGTGCCAGCAGCGTAGAAGGGCAGGAGTTAAACACTGAAGCTTTCTTT | - | TRBV9 | - | TRBJ1-1
CASSYGADYGYTF | TGTGCCAGCAGTTACGGGGCGGACTATGGCTACACCTTC | - | TRBV6-6 | - | TRBJ1-2
CASSLDLEGTPFF | TGTGCCAGCAGCTTAGATCTCGAGGGGACGCCTTTCTTT | - | TRBV11-2 | - | TRBJ1-1
CATSRDLAPGEAFF | TGTGCCACCAGCAGAGATCTGGCCCCAGGGGAAGCTTTCTTT | - | TRBV15 | - | TRBJ1-1
CASNRDRERNEAFF | TGCGCCAGCAACCGGGACAGGGAGAGGAATGAAGCTTTCTTT | TRBD1 | TRBV5-1 | - | TRBJ1-1
CASSPQGLNTEAFF | TGTGCCAGCAGCCCGCAGGGATTGAACACTGAAGCTTTCTTT | - | TRBV7-2 | - | TRBJ1-1
CASSRFQRPGELFF | TGCGCCAGCAGCCGATTCCAACGGCCCGGGGAGCTGTTTTTT | - | TRBV4-1 | - | TRBJ2-2
CAWSRGEEKLFF | TGTGCCTGGAGTCGGGGGGAGGAAAAACTGTTTTTT | - | TRBV30 | - | TRBJ1-4
CASSPGGFHEQYF | TGTGCCAGCAGTCCAGGGGGGTTCCACGAGCAGTACTTC | - | TRBV6-5 | - | TRBJ2-7
CAISEFLLGRYGYTF | TGTGCCATCAGTGAGTTTTTGTTAGGGCGGTATGGCTACACCTTC | - | TRBV10-3 | - | TRBJ1-2
CASRPRTGWDQPQHF | TGTGCCAGCAGGCCCAGAACAGGGTGGGATCAGCCCCAGCATTTT | - | TRBV6-1 | - | TRBJ1-5
CASSEYRMTGELFF | TGTGCCAGCAGTGAGTACAGGATGACCGGGGAGCTGTTTTTT | - | TRBV2 | - | TRBJ2-2
CASSLGTANTEAFF | TGTGCCAGCAGCTTAGGGACAGCAAACACTGAAGCTTTCTTT | - | TRBV7-9 | - | TRBJ1-1
CASSPEVIPYEQYF | TGTGCCAGCAGCCCCGAGGTTATCCCCTACGAGCAGTACTTC | - | TRBV9 | once | TRBJ2-7